Presented here are 23 T cell receptor beta chains from one specimen sequenced in a study of blood T cell repertoires in COVID-19 (dated by TCRdb to about 2020). Library method: the immunoSEQ multiplex PCR assay. TCRdb took this table from immuneACCESS and kept in-frame rearrangements with V and J called. Such tables lack part of the clones; where checked against another copy, unresolved V genes explain under half of the gap, and the rest is unexplained. The sample table records 55,000 to 90,000 clones; roughly 85% of these occur just once. About a third of the sample rests with the top ten. Sequencing input: peripheral blood. The receptors come from a woman aged 80 or over with active or convalescent COVID-19.

V usage is TRBV2 and J usage is TRBJ1-6; 7 positions agree with TRBD1. Trimming at V came to 6 bases and at J to 5 bases, leaving 7 bases not matched to a gene. CDR1 and CDR2 from the germline V gene are SNHLY and FYNNEI. The CDR3 has 15 residues. CDR3 loop: CASRPQGSNNSPLHF. CDR3 nucleotides: TGTGCCAGCAGACCACAGGGGAGTAATAATTCACCCCTCCACTTT.

The chain employs TRBV9 and TRBJ2-1, with a tentative D call TRBD2 (6 bases). CDR3 length: 15 amino acids. Germline lookup yields CDR1 SGDLS and CDR2 YYNGEE. The ends were cut back, 3 bases at V and 1 base at J, with 11 bases in the middle. The CDR3 DNA sequence: TGTGCCAGCAGCGCTCGGGACTGGTCCTACAATGAGCAGTTCTTC. Its protein is CASSARDWSYNEQFF. Looking up the rest from reference TRBV9 and TRBJ2-1 gives the full variable domain: DSGVTQTPKHLITATGQRVTLRCSPRSGDLSVYWYQQSLDQGLQFLIQYYNGEERAKGNILERFSAQQFPDLHSELNLSSLELGDSALYFCASSARDWSYNEQFFGPGTRLTVL.

This chain joins TRBV6-2 or TRBV6-3 and TRBJ2-1; 16 nucleotides match TRBD2. This CDR3 is built from 17 residues. The V segment lost 4 bases and the J segment 7 bases; nucleotides outside the gene matches: 7. Germline loops: CDR1 MNHEY, CDR2 SVGEGT. The CDR3 loop is CASSSPGLAGGPNEQFF. In DNA, the CDR3 is TGTGCCAGCAGTTCGCCGGGACTAGCGGGGGGGCCGAATGAGCAGTTCTTC.

The chain links TRBV7-2 to TRBJ2-3, with 11 positions matching TRBD2. The V gene's germline CDR1 is SGHTA and CDR2 FQGNSA. The CDR3 is 16 residues long. The V segment lost 4 bases and the J segment 4 bases; nucleotides outside the gene matches: 7. CDR3 sequence: CASSSSSGGEADTQYF. The CDR3 bases are TGTGCCAGCAGCTCCAGTAGCGGGGGGGAGGCAGATACGCAGTATTTT. The entire variable domain, with the rest obtained from reference TRBV7-2 and TRBJ2-3, is as follows: GAGVSQSPSNKVTEKGKDVELRCDPISGHTALYWYRQSLGQGLEFLIYFQGNSAPDKSGLPSDRFSAERTGGSVSTLTIQRTQQEDSAVYLCASSSSSGGEADTQYFGPGTRLTVL.

The gene calls are TRBV7-9 and TRBJ1-2; possible D gene TRBD1, 5 bases. This CDR3 has 13 amino acids. Deletions cut 1 base from V and 4 bases from J, with 7 bases between. CDR1 and CDR2 (germline): SEHNR, FQNEAQ (reference sequence). Here the CDR3 reads CASSLGGVYGYTF. The CDR3 bases are TGTGCCAGCAGCTTAGGGGGGGTCTATGGCTACACCTTC. The whole variable domain, filled in from reference TRBV7-9 and TRBJ1-2, reads DTGVSQNPRHKITKRGQNVTFRCDPISEHNRLYWYRQTLGQGPEFLTYFQNEAQLEKSRLLSDRFSAERPKGSFSTLEIQRTEQGDSAMYLCASSLGGVYGYTFGSGTRLTVV.

The chain uses TRBV18 and TRBJ2-2; a possible D gene is TRBD2 (7 bases). In germline, CDR1 is KGHSH, CDR2 LQKENI. The CDR3 loop spans 16 amino acids. Trimming shortened V by 3 bases and J by 1 base, and 12 bases separated the two germline ends. CDR3 coding DNA: TGTGCCAGCTCACCGGCGGGGGCCCTGAACACCGGGGAGCTGTTTTTT. The encoded protein is CASSPAGALNTGELFF.

This chain connects TRBV5-4 to TRBJ2-5, with 12 bases identical to TRBD2. Germline trimming cut 4 bases from V and 4 bases from J; bases unmatched to any gene: 5. CDR3 length: 15 amino acids. Germline V gives CDR1 SGHNT, CDR2 YYREEE (reference sequence). CDR3 in amino acids: CASSTSGGWRETQYF. CDR3 nucleotide sequence: TGTGCCAGCAGCACTAGCGGGGGGTGGAGAGAGACCCAGTACTTC.

The chain links TRBV24-1 to TRBJ2-3; 8 nucleotides line up with TRBD1. This CDR3 has 15 amino acids. CDR1 and CDR2 (germline): KGHDR, SFDVKD. J gave up 1 base and V 4 bases, and 3 bases lay outside the gene matches. CDR3 sequence (DNA): TGTGCCACCAGTGAATCGGGACAGGGCACAGATACGCAGTATTTT. It is translated as CATSESGQGTDTQYF.

Note on this clone: This same CDR3 is encoded by further DNA sequences in the sample. V and J are TRBV19 and TRBJ1-5, with a possible D match to TRBD1 (5 bases). With 7 bases removed from V and 2 bases from J, the gap between germline ends came to 27 bases. Germline V gene data show CDR1 as LNHDA and CDR2 as SQIVND (reference sequence). This CDR3 contains 19 residues. The CDR3 is CASTHRPGGGGYGNQPQHF. CDR3 in DNA: TGTGCCAGTACCCATCGACCGGGCGGGGGGGGGTATGGCAATCAGCCCCAGCATTTT.

This clone appeared once. The V gene is TRBV13, the J gene TRBJ2-4, with D perhaps TRBD2 (5 bases). The CDR3 spans 15 residues. Trimming pared 4 bases from V and 0 bases from J, leaving 10 bases between. Germline values: CDR1 PRHDT, CDR2 FYEKMQ (reference sequence). CDR3 DNA sequence: TGTGCCAGCAGCTCGCCGAGGGTAGCCAAAAACATTCAGTACTTC. Translation: CASSSPRVAKNIQYF.

V gene TRBV3-1 (or the pseudogene TRBV3-2) combines with J gene TRBJ2-7, with D unresolved. The CDR3 is made up of 15 amino acids. Germline V gene sequence: CDR1 LGHDT, CDR2 YNNKEL (reference sequence). V lost 0 bases to trimming and J lost 2 bases, with 11 bases between them. CDR3 in DNA: TGTGCCAGCAGCCAAGACTGTAACCAGACCTACGAGCAGTACTTC. Protein: CASSQDCNQTYEQYF.

The rearrangement uses TRBV5-1 and TRBJ1-4; TRBD1 aligns across 7 bases. Germline V gene sequence: CDR1 SGHRS, CDR2 YFSETQ. The CDR3 sequence is 16 residues long. J lost 0 bases, V lost 0 bases, and 2 bases had no gene match. The DNA for the CDR3 is TGCGCCAGCAGCTTGGGACAGGGAGCAACTAATGAAAAACTGTTTTTT. It is translated as CASSLGQGATNEKLFF.

The chain joins TRBV6-2 or TRBV6-3 to TRBJ2-7, with 13 positions matching TRBD2. Germline CDR1 is MNHEY and CDR2 is SVGEGT. Losses at the gene ends were 2 bases for V and 3 bases for J; bases not matched to a gene: 10. The CDR3 consists of 18 residues. CDR3 region: CASSYGTSGIRRGYEQYF. DNA for the CDR3: TGTGCCAGCAGTTACGGGACTAGCGGGATCCGACGGGGCTACGAGCAGTACTTC.

This clone was seen once. The rearrangement uses TRBV27 and TRBJ1-3; possible D gene TRBD1, 6 bases. This CDR3 is 17 amino acids long. V was clipped by 6 bases and J by 3 bases, with 21 bases between them. Per germline, CDR1 MNHEY and CDR2 SMNVEV (reference sequence). CDR3 residues: CASRQSGGRFLGNTIYF. The CDR3 bases are TGTGCCAGCAGACAAAGCGGGGGGCGTTTCCTTGGAAACACCATATATTTT.

The V call is TRBV4-3, the J call TRBJ1-2, with TRBD1 matching over 8 bases. The CDR3 loop spans 14 amino acids. Trimming took 2 bases from V and 7 from J; bases not matched to a gene: 6. From germline, CDR1 is LGHNA and CDR2 YSLEER. CDR3 protein: CASSQQTGALGYTF. CDR3 nucleotides: TGCGCCAGCAGCCAACAGACAGGGGCCCTTGGCTACACCTTC.

The CDR3 is CASSSLGDRASDTQYF. CDR3 nucleotides: TGTGCCAGCAGCTCCCTCGGGGACAGGGCATCCGATACGCAGTATTTT. The rearrangement uses TRBV5-8 and TRBJ2-3; 9 nucleotides agree with TRBD1. Germline CDR1 SGHTS, CDR2 YDEGEE. CDR3 size: 16 residues. The J segment lost 6 bases and the V segment lost 3 bases, leaving 11 bases of the junction unmatched.

The V call is TRBV12-5, the J call TRBJ2-1, with D perhaps TRBD2 (6 bases). V lost 0 bases and J 0 bases, leaving 12 bases between the germline ends. Germline V gene data show CDR1 as LGHNT and CDR2 as FRNRAP. This CDR3 has 17 amino acids. CDR3 amino acids: CASGLVRGSFSYNEQFF. CDR3 in DNA: TGTGCTAGTGGTTTGGTACGGGGGAGTTTCTCCTACAATGAGCAGTTCTTC.

The genes are TRBV19 and TRBJ2-3; TRBD2 agrees at 7 bases. Germline assignment: CDR1 LNHDA and CDR2 SQIVND (reference sequence). Germline trimming cut 6 bases from V and 4 bases from J; bases unmatched to any gene: 19. The CDR3 is 18 residues long. DNA for the CDR3: TGTGCCAGTAGCAGCTCCCTCGGAGGTGCGGGGGACCCAGATACGCAGTATTTT. Encoded protein: CASSSSLGGAGDPDTQYF. Variable domain in full (rest from reference TRBV19 and TRBJ2-3): DGGITQSPKYLFRKEGQNVTLSCEQNLNHDAMYWYRQDPGQGLRLIYYSQIVNDFQKGDIAEGYSVSREKKESFPLTVTSAQKNPTAFYLCASSSSLGGAGDPDTQYFGPGTRLTVL.

This clone showed up just once. The chain links TRBV18 to TRBJ2-1, with 12 bases that match TRBD2. Trimming removed 3 bases from V and 5 bases from J; junction bases left unmatched: 5. The CDR3 is made up of 16 amino acids. CDR1 is KGHSH and CDR2 is LQKENI in the germline V gene. The CDR3 here is CASSPRTSGVHNEQFF. DNA for the CDR3: TGTGCCAGCTCACCCCGGACTAGCGGGGTCCACAATGAGCAGTTCTTC.

As DNA, the CDR3 is TGTGCCAGCAGCCGGGACTCTAGAGGAGACACCGGGGAGCTGTTTTTT. Protein sequence: CASSRDSRGDTGELFF. This rearrangement joins TRBV7-2 to TRBJ2-2; D possibly corresponds to TRBD2 (6 bases). The germline V gene has CDR1 SGHTA and CDR2 FQGNSA. The V gene lost 5 bases and the J gene lost 3 bases, with 16 bases spanning the gap. The CDR3 totals 16 residues.

The chain joins TRBV9 to TRBJ2-1; D remains unclear. The germline V gene encodes CDR1 SGDLS and CDR2 YYNGEE. Trimming pared 0 bases from V and 9 bases from J, leaving 10 bases between. The length of the CDR3 is 13 residues. CDR3 nucleotide sequence: TGTGCCAGCAGCGTAGCGAGTGAATTTGAGCAGTTCTTC. Its protein product is CASSVASEFEQFF.

The chain is built from TRBV28 and TRBJ2-1; 13 nucleotides agree with TRBD2. This CDR3 has 15 amino acids. The V gene's germline CDR1 is MDHEN and CDR2 SYDVKM. V trimming: 8 bases; J trimming: 4 bases; junction bases outside the gene matches: 5. Here the CDR3 reads CASGLAGAPYNEQFF. As DNA, the CDR3 is TGTGCCAGCGGACTAGCGGGGGCCCCTTACAATGAGCAGTTCTTC.

This chain uses TRBV5-1 with TRBJ1-1; 10 nucleotides agree with TRBD1. With 4 bases clipped from V and 5 bases from J, the junction kept 8 bases outside the gene matches. The CDR3 sequence is 15 residues long. The germline CDR1 and CDR2 sequences are SGHRS and YFSETQ. The CDR3 bases are TGCGCCAGCAGCATCGAGGGACAGGGGAGAACTGAAGCTTTCTTT. Its protein is CASSIEGQGRTEAFF.